This TCR beta chain was identified in a study of blood T cell repertoires in COVID-19. Study-wide background: Acute and convalescent COVID-19 samples came from the United States, Italy and Spain.

Per the study methods: Reference gene primer amplification gave nucleated cell count estimates. Clones were read by immunoSEQ multiplex PCR, and TCRdb kept only the in-frame ones, dropping some. The DNA was the basis for D and trimming; V, J and clone size are from that table. The sample holds around 300,000 clones; approximately 90% are singletons and the top ten take 6.3%. Seattle patients were enrolled while actively infected and followed longitudinally. V lost 3 bases to trimming and J lost 1 base, with 13 bases between them. The CDR3 sequence is 15 residues long. Germline values: CDR1 SGDLS, CDR2 YYNGEE.

This receptor was identified in a woman in her 50s with COVID-19, enrolled during active disease. The V gene is TRBV9, the J gene TRBJ1-1, with a possible D match to TRBD1 (6 bases). The source material was peripheral blood. CDR3: CASSADTGRNTEAFF. As DNA, the CDR3 is TGTGCCAGCAGCGCCGACACAGGGAGGAACACTGAAGCTTTCTTT.